What follows describes a single T cell receptor beta chain. The antigen is not known. The sample belongs to a study of Ad26.COV2.S vaccination and SARS-CoV-2 variants. Study-wide context: Intramuscular Ad26.COV2.S doses were given once or twice, 56 days apart.

Overall study results and limits: Total T cell responses, in the TCR breadth and depth analyses, may have been underestimated.

The method was immunoSEQ multiplex PCR; TCRdb's version includes in-frame clones alone and lacks a portion of them. In the table there are over 400,000 clones, about nine tenths of which are singletons. Treatment here: about 20 received Ad26.COV2.S at low or high dose, single or two shots; several received placebo; per-sample allocation not given. Sampling happened 63 days after the first vaccine or placebo injection. In the vaccine, an Ad26 vector expressed the SARS-CoV-2 spike of the Wuhan strain. This CDR3 is built from 15 residues. The material was peripheral blood, obtained in a trial of Ad26.COV2.S vaccine versus placebo. The sequence was collected from a person between 18 and 60 years old who received the Ad26.COV2.S COVID-19 vaccine or a placebo. The chain carries TRBV21-1 and TRBJ1-6. TRBV21-1 is marked as a pseudogene. As DNA, the CDR3 is TGTGCCAGCCCACACGCCGGGGACCCAAATTCACCCCTCCACTTT. It specifies CASPHAGDPNSPLHF.